This entry lists 3 T cell receptor beta chains sequenced from one sample in a study of shared clonotypes between healthy human individuals. Profiling relied on immunoSEQ multiplex PCR, and the TCRdb table lists in-frame clones only, not all of them. The sample lists approximately 2.1 million clones; 85% to 95% were seen once. The sequenced sample was naive CD4+ T cells from PBMCs. Described subset: CD45RA+ positively selected. These receptors were taken from a man aged 18 to 29 in good health. Some clones in this sample may be carry-over from other donors' samples.

The V call is TRBV19, the J call TRBJ2-1; the match to TRBD2 covers 8 bases. Per the germline V gene, CDR1 is LNHDA and CDR2 is SQIVND (reference sequence). This CDR3 is built from 18 residues. With V trimmed by 5 bases and J by 5 bases, 17 bases remained unmatched. The CDR3 spells CASSPWGAGAEADNEQFF. DNA for the CDR3: TGTGCCAGTAGTCCCTGGGGAGCGGGAGCGGAGGCGGACAATGAGCAGTTCTTC.

V usage is TRBV9 and J usage is TRBJ2-1; D remains unclear. CDR3 size: 15 residues. V was clipped by 0 bases and J by 5 bases, with 12 bases between them. The germline V gene has CDR1 SGDLS and CDR2 YYNGEE. The CDR3: CASSVAPRSDNEQFF. The CDR3 nucleotides are TGTGCCAGCAGCGTAGCTCCGCGGTCGGACAATGAGCAGTTCTTC.

The chain uses TRBV7-3 and TRBJ2-2, with a tentative D call TRBD1 (6 bases). The germline V gene encodes CDR1 SGHTA and CDR2 FQGTGA. CDR3 length: 14 residues. V was pared by 3 bases and J by 7 bases, with 12 bases between. The CDR3 loop reads CASSFGGWDGELFF. In DNA, the CDR3 is TGTGCCAGCAGCTTTGGGGGCTGGGACGGGGAGCTGTTTTTT.